The entry below describes one TCR beta chain. This entry belongs to a study of blood T cell repertoires in COVID-19. Study-wide background: Donors in the United States, Italy and Spain gave samples during acute or convalescent COVID-19. Nucleic acid was either cDNA or gDNA, and it came from T cells, B-cell-depleted T cells, or PBMCs.

The V and J ends lost 2 bases and 0 bases respectively, with 9 bases between them. The CDR3 length is 15 residues. Germline CDR1 reads SGDLS; CDR2 reads YYNGEE. Source study methods: Amplification with reference gene primers provided the estimates of nucleated cell counts. The repertoire was sequenced with immunoSEQ multiplex PCR; TCRdb's copy has only in-frame clones and lacks some. V, J and clone size are taken as reported in that table, and D and trimming were inferred from the DNA itself. The table has approximately 100,000 clones, approximately 85% seen once; the top ten hold around 12%. Sequencing was performed on peripheral blood. This chain uses TRBV9 with TRBJ1-3; D call uncertain. The sequence was obtained from a human donor in a cohort sampled during active COVID-19. CDR3 loop: CASSVSGVSGNTIYF. As DNA, the CDR3 is TGTGCCAGCAGCGTCTCCGGGGTCTCTGGAAACACCATATATTTT.